These 10 T cell receptor beta chains came from one sample sequenced in a study of blood T cell repertoires in COVID-19. Data came from immunoSEQ multiplex PCR; TCRdb stores just in-frame clones and leaves some out. The table shows tens of thousands of clones, with over 80% occurring only once. The sample taken for sequencing was peripheral blood. These receptors originate from a woman in her fifties or sixties with acute or convalescent COVID-19.

J is TRBJ2-7 and V is TRBV5-1; TRBD1 agrees at 9 bases. Trimming cost V 3 bases and J 4 bases; bases outside gene matches: 5. Germline V lookup: CDR1 SGHRS, CDR2 YFSETQ. The CDR3 covers 14 residues. The CDR3 coding sequence is TGCGCCAGCAGCTCCCCGGGACAGGGTTACGAGCAGTACTTC. Translated: CASSSPGQGYEQYF.

The V call is TRBV27, the J call TRBJ2-7, with D tentatively TRBD1 (5 bases). V was pared by 3 bases and J by 0 bases, with 12 bases between. Per germline, CDR1 MNHEY and CDR2 SMNVEV (reference sequence). The CDR3 has 15 amino acids. This chain's CDR3 is CASSLALDNSYEQYF. The CDR3 DNA reads TGTGCCAGCAGTTTGGCTCTGGACAACTCCTACGAGCAGTACTTC.

The chain carries TRBV19 and TRBJ2-3, with 7 bases that match TRBD2. Germline V gives CDR1 LNHDA, CDR2 SQIVND (reference sequence). The CDR3 is 16 amino acids. V trimming: 0 bases; J trimming: 3 bases; junction bases outside the gene matches: 6. The CDR3 region has the DNA TGTGCCAGTAGTATAGATGGGAATAGCGGGACAGATACGCAGTATTTT. Its translation is CASSIDGNSGTDTQYF.

The chain is built from TRBV5-1 and TRBJ1-1; D remains unclear. The CDR3 sequence is 13 residues long. Germline CDR1 reads SGHRS; CDR2 reads YFSETQ. V was trimmed by 4 bases and J by 4 bases, leaving 11 bases between them. The CDR3 reads CASSQLEGTEAFF. Written as DNA, the CDR3 is TGCGCCAGCAGCCAACTCGAGGGCACTGAAGCTTTCTTT.

The V call is TRBV11-3, the J call TRBJ1-1, with 8 bases matching TRBD1. CDR1 and CDR2 from the germline V gene are SGHNT and YENEEA. The trim removed 6 bases at V and 4 bases at J, leaving 7 bases unmatched. This CDR3 region has 14 residues. CDR3 bases: TGTGCCAGCAGTATATCGACAGGGGCCACTGAAGCTTTCTTT. Amino acids: CASSISTGATEAFF.

Only a few counts were recorded for this clone. The gene calls are TRBV5-1 and TRBJ1-1; a weak D match, TRBD1 (6 bases). The CDR3 consists of 14 residues. The V end lost 5 bases, the J end lost 2 bases, and 13 bases lay between the germline ends. Germline CDR1 and CDR2: SGHRS and YFSETQ. CDR3 protein: CASSFADSNTEAFF. DNA of the CDR3: TGCGCCAGCAGTTTTGCGGACAGCAACACTGAAGCTTTCTTT.

This chain links TRBV2 with TRBJ1-2, with D hard to call. Germline V gene data show CDR1 as SNHLY and CDR2 as FYNNEI. Trimming removed 1 base at V and 2 bases at J, with 5 bases between. This CDR3 has 13 amino acids. Here the CDR3 DNA reads TGTGCCAGCAGTGAAGAACAGAACTATGGCTACACCTTC. Amino acid sequence: CASSEEQNYGYTF.

V and J are TRBV28 and TRBJ2-5; maybe TRBD2 (6 bases). The V and J ends lost 8 bases and 2 bases respectively, with 12 bases between them. This CDR3 contains 13 residues. The germline V gene has CDR1 MDHEN and CDR2 SYDVKM. The CDR3 here is CASSGGAQETQYF. The DNA for the CDR3 is TGTGCCAGCTCTGGCGGGGCACAAGAGACCCAGTACTTC.

This clone occurred a few times. This sequence joins TRBV9 and TRBJ1-2; possible D gene TRBD1, 5 bases. Germline V gene lookup returns CDR1 SGDLS and CDR2 YYNGEE. CDR3 length: 13 amino acids. V lost 4 bases to trimming and J lost 3 bases, with 10 bases between them. The CDR3 nucleotides read TGTGCCAGCAGCATAGGGACTGACTATGGCTACACCTTC. Protein product: CASSIGTDYGYTF.

J is TRBJ2-2 and V is TRBV24-1; TRBD2 matches 11 bases. The CDR3 totals 14 residues. The germline V gene encodes CDR1 KGHDR and CDR2 SFDVKD. Germline trimming cut 8 bases from V and 5 bases from J; bases unmatched to any gene: 3. The CDR3 spells CATTSGRRTGELFF. The CDR3 DNA reads as TGTGCCACCACTAGCGGGAGGAGGACCGGGGAGCTGTTTTTT.